Sequencing of this T cell receptor beta chain was carried out in a study of OX40 agonist ivuxolimab in advanced cancers. TCRdb's table, derived via immunoSEQ multiplex PCR, lists solely in-frame clones and lacks some. The sample includes approximately 90,000 clones, less than 95% of them seen just once. To note about this clone: What it binds is unknown.

Study results and limitations: Partial responders dosed at 0.1-3.0 mg/kg displayed clonal expansion ranking among the lowest.

The clonotype was recovered from an adult with an advanced solid tumor such as melanoma, head and neck, liver or kidney cancer. The sample was CD4+ or CD8+ T cells sorted from blood, taken in a trial of the OX40 agonist ivuxolimab.

CDR3 sequence (DNA): TGTGCCAGTAGTAGGACTAGCGGGAGGTACAATGAGCAGTTCTTC. The encoded protein is CASSRTSGRYNEQFF. This chain connects TRBV19 to TRBJ2-1; 14 nucleotides align to TRBD2. Germline CDR1 and CDR2: LNHDA and SQIVND (reference sequence). Trimming at V came to 4 bases and at J to 4 bases, leaving 0 bases not matched to a gene. The CDR3 covers 15 residues.